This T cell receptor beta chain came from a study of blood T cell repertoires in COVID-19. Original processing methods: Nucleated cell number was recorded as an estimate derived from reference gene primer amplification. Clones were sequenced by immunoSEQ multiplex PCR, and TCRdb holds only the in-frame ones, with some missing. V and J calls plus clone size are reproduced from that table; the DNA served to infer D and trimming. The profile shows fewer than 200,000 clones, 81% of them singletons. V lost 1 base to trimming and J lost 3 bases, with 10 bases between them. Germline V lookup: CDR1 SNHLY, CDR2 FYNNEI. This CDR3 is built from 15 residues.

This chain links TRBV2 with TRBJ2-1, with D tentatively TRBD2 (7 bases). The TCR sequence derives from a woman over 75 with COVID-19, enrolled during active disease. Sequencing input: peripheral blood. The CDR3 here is CASSEGRGLYNEQFF. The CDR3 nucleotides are TGTGCCAGCAGTGAAGGGCGGGGGCTCTACAATGAGCAGTTCTTC.